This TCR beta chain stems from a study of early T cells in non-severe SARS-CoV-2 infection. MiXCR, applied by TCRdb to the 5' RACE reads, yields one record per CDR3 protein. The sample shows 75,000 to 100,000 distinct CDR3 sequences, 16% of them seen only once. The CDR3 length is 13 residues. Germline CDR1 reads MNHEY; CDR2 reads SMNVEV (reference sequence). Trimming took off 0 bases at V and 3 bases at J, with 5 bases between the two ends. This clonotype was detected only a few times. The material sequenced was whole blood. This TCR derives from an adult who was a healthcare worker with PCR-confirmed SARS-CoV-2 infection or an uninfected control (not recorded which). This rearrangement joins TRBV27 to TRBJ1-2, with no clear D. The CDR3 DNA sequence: TGTGCCAGCAGTTTATCCGGGGACTATGGCTACACCTTC. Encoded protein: CASSLSGDYGYTF.